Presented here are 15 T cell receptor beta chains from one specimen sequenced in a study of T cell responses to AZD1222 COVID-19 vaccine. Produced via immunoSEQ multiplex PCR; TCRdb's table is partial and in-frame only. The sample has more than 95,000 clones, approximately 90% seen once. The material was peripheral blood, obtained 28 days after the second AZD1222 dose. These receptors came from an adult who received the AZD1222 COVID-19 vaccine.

The CDR3, as DNA: TGTGCCAGCAGTCACGACTTTGGCATTCAGTACTTC. Translation: CASSHDFGIQYF. The genes are TRBV28 and TRBJ2-4; unclear D gene. This CDR3 is built from 12 residues. The germline gives CDR1 MDHEN, CDR2 SYDVKM. Deletions cut 5 bases from V and 9 bases from J, with 11 bases between.

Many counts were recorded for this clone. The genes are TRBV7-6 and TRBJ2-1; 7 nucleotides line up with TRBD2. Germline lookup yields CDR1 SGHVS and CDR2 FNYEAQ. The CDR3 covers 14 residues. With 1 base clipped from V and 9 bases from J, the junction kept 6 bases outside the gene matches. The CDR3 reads CASSLGLAVSEQFF. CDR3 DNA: TGTGCCAGCAGCTTAGGGCTAGCGGTCTCTGAGCAGTTCTTC.

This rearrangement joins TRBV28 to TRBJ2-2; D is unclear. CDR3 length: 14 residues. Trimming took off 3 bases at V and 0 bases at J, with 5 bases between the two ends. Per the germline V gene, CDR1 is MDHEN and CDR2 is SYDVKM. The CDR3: CASSFLTNTGELFF. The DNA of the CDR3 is TGTGCCAGCAGTTTTTTGACGAACACCGGGGAGCTGTTTTTT.

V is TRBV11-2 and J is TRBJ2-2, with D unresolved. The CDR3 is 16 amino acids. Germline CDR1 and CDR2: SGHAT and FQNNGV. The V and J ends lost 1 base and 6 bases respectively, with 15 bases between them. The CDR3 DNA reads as TGTGCCAGCAGCTTAGTTGTTCTCGGGTCCCCCGGGGAGCTGTTTTTT. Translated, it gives CASSLVVLGSPGELFF.

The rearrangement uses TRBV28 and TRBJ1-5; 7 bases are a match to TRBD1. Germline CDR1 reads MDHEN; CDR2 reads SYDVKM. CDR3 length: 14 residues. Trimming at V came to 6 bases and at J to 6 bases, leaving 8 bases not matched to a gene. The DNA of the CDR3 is TGTGCCAGCAGATCCCCAGGGGGTTTTCAGCCCCAGCATTTT. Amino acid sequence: CASRSPGGFQPQHF.

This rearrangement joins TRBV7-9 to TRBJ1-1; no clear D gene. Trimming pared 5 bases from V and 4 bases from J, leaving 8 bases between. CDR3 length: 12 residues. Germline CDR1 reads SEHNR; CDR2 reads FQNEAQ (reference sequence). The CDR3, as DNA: TGTGCCAGCAGCCCCCAAGGCACTGAAGCTTTCTTT. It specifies CASSPQGTEAFF.

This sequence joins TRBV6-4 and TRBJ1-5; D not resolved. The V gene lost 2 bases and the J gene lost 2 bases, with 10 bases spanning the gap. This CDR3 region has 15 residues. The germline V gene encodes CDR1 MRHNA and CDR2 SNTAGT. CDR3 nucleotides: TGTGCCAGCAGTGACATCGGACGGGGCAATCAGCCCCAGCATTTT. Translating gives CASSDIGRGNQPQHF.

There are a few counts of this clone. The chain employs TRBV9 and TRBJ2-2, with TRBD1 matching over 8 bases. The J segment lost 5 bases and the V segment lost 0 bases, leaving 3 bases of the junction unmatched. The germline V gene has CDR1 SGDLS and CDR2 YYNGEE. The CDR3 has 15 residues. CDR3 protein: CASSVEQGGTGELFF. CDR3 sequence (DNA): TGTGCCAGCAGCGTAGAACAGGGGGGAACCGGGGAGCTGTTTTTT.

The CDR3 loop reads CATSIRTARLRANTGELFF. The DNA for the CDR3 is TGTGCCACCAGCATCAGGACAGCCCGATTAAGAGCGAACACCGGGGAGCTGTTTTTT. The V call is TRBV19, the J call TRBJ2-2; possibly TRBD1 for D (6 bases). Germline V CDR1 and CDR2: LNHDA, SQIVND (reference sequence). There are 19 residues in the CDR3. Trimming shortened V by 10 bases and J by 0 bases, and 27 bases separated the two germline ends.

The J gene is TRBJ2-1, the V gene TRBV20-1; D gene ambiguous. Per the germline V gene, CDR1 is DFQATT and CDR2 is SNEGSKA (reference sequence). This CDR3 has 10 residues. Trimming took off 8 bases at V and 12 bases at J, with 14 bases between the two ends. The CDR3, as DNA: TGCAGTCCTGGAGCCATCGGGCAGTTCTTC. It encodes CSPGAIGQFF.

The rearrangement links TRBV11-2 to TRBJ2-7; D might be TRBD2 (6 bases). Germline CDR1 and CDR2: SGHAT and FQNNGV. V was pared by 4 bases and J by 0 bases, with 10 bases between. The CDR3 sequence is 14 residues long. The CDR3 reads CASSSSVYSYEQYF. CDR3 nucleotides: TGTGCCAGCAGCTCTAGCGTTTACTCCTACGAGCAGTACTTC. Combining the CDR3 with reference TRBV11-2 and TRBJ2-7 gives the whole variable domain EAGVAQSPRYKIIEKRQSVAFWCNPISGHATLYWYQQILGQGPKLLIQFQNNGVVDDSQLPKDRFSAERLKGVDSTLKIQPAKLEDSAVYLCASSSSVYSYEQYFGPGTRLTVT.

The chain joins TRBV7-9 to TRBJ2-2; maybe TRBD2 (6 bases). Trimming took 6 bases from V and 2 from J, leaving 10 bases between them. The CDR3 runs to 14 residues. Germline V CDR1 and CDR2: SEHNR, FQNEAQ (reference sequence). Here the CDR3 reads CASRAGFNTGELFF. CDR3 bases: TGTGCCAGCAGAGCGGGCTTTAACACCGGGGAGCTGTTTTTT.

For the CDR3, the DNA is TGTGCCAGCAGCTTGAAGGGGGGCTCAGGCTACGAGCAGTACTTC. Translated: CASSLKGGSGYEQYF. The chain joins TRBV7-9 to TRBJ2-7, with D perhaps matching TRBD1 or TRBD2 (6 bases each). CDR1 is SEHNR and CDR2 is FQNEAQ in the germline V gene (reference sequence). The CDR3 has 15 residues. The ends were cut back, 3 bases at V and 3 bases at J, with 15 bases in the middle.

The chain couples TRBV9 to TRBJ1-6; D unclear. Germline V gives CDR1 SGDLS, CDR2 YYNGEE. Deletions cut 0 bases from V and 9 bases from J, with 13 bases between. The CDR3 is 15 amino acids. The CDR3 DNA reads TGTGCCAGCAGCGTAGTGGTGGATAGTAGTTCACCCCTCCACTTT. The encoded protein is CASSVVVDSSSPLHF.

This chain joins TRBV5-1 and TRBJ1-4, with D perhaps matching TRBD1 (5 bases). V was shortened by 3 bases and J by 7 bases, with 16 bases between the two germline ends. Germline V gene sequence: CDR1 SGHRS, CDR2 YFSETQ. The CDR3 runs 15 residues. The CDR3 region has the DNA TGCGCCAGCAGCTACCAGGGATCTGAAGCTGAAAAACTGTTTTTT. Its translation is CASSYQGSEAEKLFF.